This is a list of T cell receptor beta chains from one sample in a study of a mutant IDH1 vaccine in newly diagnosed glioma. Some clones are missing from TCRdb's copy, which holds only in-frame ones; the method was immunoSEQ multiplex PCR. Among approximately 100,000 clones listed, around 90% were seen once. This sample comprised PBMCs, obtained from a glioma patient treated with radiotherapy, temozolomide or both. The receptors were sampled from a woman between 45 and 65 years old with glioma. Both conserved end residues are part of each CDR3.

TRBJ1-5 TRBV15 CATSGDRGIEPQHF
TRBJ1-6 TRBV19 CASSTTGFYSPLHF
TRBJ2-5 TRBV27 CASSLFVSGAGETQYF
TRBJ2-7 TRBV28 CASSLPQLEQYF
TRBJ2-1 TRBV5-8 CASGKGPSSYNEQFF
TRBJ1-3 TRBV7-9 CASSETSNSGNTIYF
TRBJ1-1 TRBV18 CASSPGEIGNTEAFF
TRBJ1-1 TRBV30 CAWSAPRGYTEAFF
TRBJ1-2 TRBV5-4 CASSLGPGQVYGYTF
TRBJ1-2 TRBV5-6 CASSLDENGYTF
TRBJ2-3 TRBV7-9 CASSSGASGPTDTQYF
TRBJ1-5 TRBV30 CAWSLTGGGQPQHF
TRBJ1-5 TRBV4-1 CASSQEQINQPQHF
TRBJ2-7 TRBV28 CASSPLPGGSYEQYF
TRBJ2-7 TRBV28 CASSTPERYEQYF
TRBJ2-2 TRBV21-1 CASSNGLAGKNTGELFF
TRBJ2-1 TRBV15 CATSREMGRTSEPISYNEQFF
TRBJ2-1 TRBV7-6 CASSLASGSVYNEQFF
TRBJ1-1 TRBV28 CASSDVGAEAFF
TRBJ2-7 TRBV5-5 CASSLGILAVYEQYF
TRBJ2-3 TRBV7-8 CASSGTRDRDQDTQYF
TRBJ2-5 TRBV9 CASSALRYGTGGQETQYF
TRBJ1-5 TRBV28 CASRPTRGNQPQHF
NA TRBV4-1 CASRQSGLWGSEQYF
TRBJ2-7 TRBV11-2 CASSWGDRSYEQYF
TRBJ1-4 TRBV5-1 CASRLGQATGEKLFF
TRBJ2-5 TRBV4-1 CASSQVGQGAGRQQETQYF
TRBJ2-7 TRBV6-6 CASSYEGRGIHEQYF
TRBJ2-2 TRBV5-1 CASSGGTSGRDGELFF
TRBJ2-3 TRBV10-1 CASSVDATDTQYF
TRBJ1-2 TRBV29-1 CSVEHYGYTF
TRBJ1-4 TRBV5-1 CASSLLGTSVGNEKLFF
TRBJ2-2 TRBV10-1 CASSSGTSGSRTGELFF
TRBJ1-2 TRBV28 CASTRGEQGIIYGYTF
TRBJ2-7 TRBV11-3 CASSLSDLGSTKQYF
TRBJ2-5 TRBV4-1 CASSPPLSPGTQYF
TRBJ2-3 TRBV19 CASTPRDRGADTQYF
TRBJ1-5 TRBV28 CASSFFDSPNQPQHF
TRBJ2-7 TRBV21-1 CARSRTDYEQYF
TRBJ1-3 TRBV27 CASTSTNRASSGNTIYF
TRBJ1-6 TRBV6-6 CASSIAGGYSPLHF
TRBJ2-1 TRBV5-3 CARSLYRASYNEQFF
TRBJ2-7 TRBV30 CAWSASDSYEQYF
TRBJ1-2 TRBV27 CASSPRTGVYGYTF
TRBJ1-5 TRBV10-3 CAISDGVNQPQHF
TRBJ2-5 TRBV4-1 CASSQDSRGQETQYF
TRBJ2-1 TRBV7-6 CASSRLWVGEGQANEQFF
TRBJ2-6 TRBV28 CASSPATSGANVLTF
TRBJ2-7 TRBV5-6 CASSLAASGTLVIYEQYF
TRBJ2-7 TRBV7-2 CASIHSTSGYEQYF
TRBJ2-2 TRBV9 CASSITSGRAFGELFF
TRBJ2-2 TRBV5-6 CASSLESEGDTGELFF
TRBJ2-1 TRBV27 CASGSGSSYNEQFF
TRBJ2-7 TRBV4-1 CASSQNRGYEQYF
TRBJ1-4 TRBV19 CASTTGGPGEKLFF
TRBJ2-1 TRBV2 CASSDGEGREQFF
TRBJ2-1 TRBV5-4 CASSPTITGRPTNEQFF
TRBJ2-2 TRBV6-1 CASSVRWGNTGELFF
TRBJ1-2 TRBV15 CATSRDLQVISGEGYTF